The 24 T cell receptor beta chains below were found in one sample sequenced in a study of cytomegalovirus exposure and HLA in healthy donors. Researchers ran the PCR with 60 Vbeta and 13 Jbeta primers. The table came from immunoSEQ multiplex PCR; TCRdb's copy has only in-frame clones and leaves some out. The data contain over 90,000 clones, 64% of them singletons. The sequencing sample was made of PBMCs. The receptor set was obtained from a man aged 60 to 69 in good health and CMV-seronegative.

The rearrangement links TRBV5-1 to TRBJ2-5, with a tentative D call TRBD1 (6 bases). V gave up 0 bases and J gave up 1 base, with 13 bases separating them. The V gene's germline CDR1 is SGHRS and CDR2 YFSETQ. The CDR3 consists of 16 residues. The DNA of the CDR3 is TGCGCCAGCAGCTTGGCCCCGGGACAACGCCAAGAGACCCAGTACTTC. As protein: CASSLAPGQRQETQYF.

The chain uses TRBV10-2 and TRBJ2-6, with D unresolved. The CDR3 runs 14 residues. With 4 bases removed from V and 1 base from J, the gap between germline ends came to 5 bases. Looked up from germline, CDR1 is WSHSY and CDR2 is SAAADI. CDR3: CASSGVSGANVLTF. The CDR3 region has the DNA TGCGCCAGCAGTGGTGTATCTGGGGCCAACGTCCTGACTTTC.

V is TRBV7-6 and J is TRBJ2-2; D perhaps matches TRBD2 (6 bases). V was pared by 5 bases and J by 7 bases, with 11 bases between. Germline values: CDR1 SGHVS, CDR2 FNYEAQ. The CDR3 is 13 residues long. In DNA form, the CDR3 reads TGTGCCAGCAGCCTCTCGGAGGGCGGGGAGCTGTTTTTT. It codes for CASSLSEGGELFF.

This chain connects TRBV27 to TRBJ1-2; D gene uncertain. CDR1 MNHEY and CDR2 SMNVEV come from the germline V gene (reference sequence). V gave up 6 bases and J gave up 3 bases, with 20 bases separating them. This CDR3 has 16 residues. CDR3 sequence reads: CASSQKYSKGDYGYTF. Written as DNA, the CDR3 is TGTGCCAGCAGCCAGAAATATTCGAAAGGAGACTATGGCTACACCTTC.

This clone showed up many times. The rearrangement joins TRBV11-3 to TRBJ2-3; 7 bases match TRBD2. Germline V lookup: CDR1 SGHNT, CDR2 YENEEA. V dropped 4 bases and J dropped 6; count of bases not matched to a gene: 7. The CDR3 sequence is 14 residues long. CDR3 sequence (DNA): TGTGCCAGCAGCTCTCAGCGGGAATCGGATACGCAGTATTTT. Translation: CASSSQRESDTQYF.

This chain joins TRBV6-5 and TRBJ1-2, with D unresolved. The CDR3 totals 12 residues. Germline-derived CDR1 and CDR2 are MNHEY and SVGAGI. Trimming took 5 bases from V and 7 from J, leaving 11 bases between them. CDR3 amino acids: CASSSLAGGYTF. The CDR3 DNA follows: TGTGCCAGCAGTAGCCTCGCCGGTGGCTACACCTTC.

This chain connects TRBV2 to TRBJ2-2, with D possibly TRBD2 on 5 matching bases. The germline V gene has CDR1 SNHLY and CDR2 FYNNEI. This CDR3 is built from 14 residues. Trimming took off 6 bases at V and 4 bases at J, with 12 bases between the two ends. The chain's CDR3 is CASRVGVLTGELFF. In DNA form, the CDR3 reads TGTGCCAGCAGGGTGGGAGTGCTCACCGGGGAGCTGTTTTTT.

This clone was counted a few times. The CDR3 DNA follows: TGTGCTAGTGGACCCGGACAGGGTATGGGAGAGACCCAGTACTTC. This codes for CASGPGQGMGETQYF. The V call is TRBV12-5, the J call TRBJ2-5; TRBD1 matches at 8 bases. V lost 6 bases and J lost 4; bases outside the gene matches: 10. The CDR3 spans 15 residues. The V gene's germline CDR1 is LGHNT and CDR2 FRNRAP.

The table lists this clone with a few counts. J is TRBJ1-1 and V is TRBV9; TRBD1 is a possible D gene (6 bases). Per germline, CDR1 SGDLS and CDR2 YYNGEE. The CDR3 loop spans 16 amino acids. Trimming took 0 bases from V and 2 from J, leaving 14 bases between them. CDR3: CASSVAGGGINTEAFF. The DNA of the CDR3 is TGTGCCAGCAGCGTAGCTGGGGGGGGCATAAACACTGAAGCTTTCTTT.

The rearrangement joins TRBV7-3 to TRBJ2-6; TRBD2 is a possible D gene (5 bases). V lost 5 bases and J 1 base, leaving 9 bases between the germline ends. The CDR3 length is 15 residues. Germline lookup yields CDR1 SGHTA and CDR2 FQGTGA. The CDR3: CASSRSASGANVLTF. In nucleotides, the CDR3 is TGTGCCAGCAGCCGTAGCGCGTCTGGGGCCAACGTCCTGACTTTC.

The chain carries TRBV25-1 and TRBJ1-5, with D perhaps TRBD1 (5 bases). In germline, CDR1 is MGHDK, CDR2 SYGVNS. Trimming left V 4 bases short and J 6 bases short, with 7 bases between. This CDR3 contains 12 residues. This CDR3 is CASSVGGQPQHF. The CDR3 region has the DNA TGTGCCAGCAGTGTGGGGGGTCAGCCCCAGCATTTT.

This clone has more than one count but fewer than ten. CDR3 nucleotide sequence: TGCGCCAGCAGCATCACCCGGGACAGGGGTGTTAATGAGCAGTTCTTC. This encodes CASSITRDRGVNEQFF. This chain joins TRBV5-1 and TRBJ2-1; 10 nucleotides match TRBD1. The germline gives CDR1 SGHRS, CDR2 YFSETQ. The ends lost 4 bases at V and 7 bases at J; junction bases unmatched: 11. The length of the CDR3 is 16 residues.

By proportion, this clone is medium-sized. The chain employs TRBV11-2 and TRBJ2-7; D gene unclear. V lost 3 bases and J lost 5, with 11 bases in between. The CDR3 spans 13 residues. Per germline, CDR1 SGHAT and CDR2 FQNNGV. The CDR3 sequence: CASSFRHGDEQYF. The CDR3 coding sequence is TGTGCCAGCAGCTTTCGCCACGGAGACGAGCAGTACTTC.

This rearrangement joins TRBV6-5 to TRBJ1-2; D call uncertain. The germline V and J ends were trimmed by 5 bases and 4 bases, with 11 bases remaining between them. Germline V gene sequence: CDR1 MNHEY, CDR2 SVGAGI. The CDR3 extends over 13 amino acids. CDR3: CASSEEGSYGYTF. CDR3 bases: TGTGCCAGCAGTGAAGAGGGTAGCTATGGCTACACCTTC.

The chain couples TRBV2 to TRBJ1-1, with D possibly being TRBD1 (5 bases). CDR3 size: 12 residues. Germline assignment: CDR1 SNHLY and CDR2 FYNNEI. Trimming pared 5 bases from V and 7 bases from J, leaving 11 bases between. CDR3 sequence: CASSQVGDEAFF. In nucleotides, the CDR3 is TGTGCCAGCAGTCAAGTAGGGGATGAAGCTTTCTTT.

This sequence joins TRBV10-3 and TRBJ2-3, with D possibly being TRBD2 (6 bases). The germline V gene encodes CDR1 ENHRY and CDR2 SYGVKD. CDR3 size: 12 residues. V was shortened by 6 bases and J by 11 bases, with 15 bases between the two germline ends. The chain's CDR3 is CAISHGGREQYF. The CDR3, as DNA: TGTGCCATCAGCCACGGGGGTCGTGAGCAGTATTTT.

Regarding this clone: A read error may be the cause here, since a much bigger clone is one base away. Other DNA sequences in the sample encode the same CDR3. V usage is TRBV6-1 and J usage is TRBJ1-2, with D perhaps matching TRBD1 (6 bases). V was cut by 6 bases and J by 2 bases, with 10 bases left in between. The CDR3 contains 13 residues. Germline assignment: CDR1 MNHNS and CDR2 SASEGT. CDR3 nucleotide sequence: TGTGCCAGCAGCCCCGGACAGAACTATGGCTACACCTTC. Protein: CASSPGQNYGYTF.

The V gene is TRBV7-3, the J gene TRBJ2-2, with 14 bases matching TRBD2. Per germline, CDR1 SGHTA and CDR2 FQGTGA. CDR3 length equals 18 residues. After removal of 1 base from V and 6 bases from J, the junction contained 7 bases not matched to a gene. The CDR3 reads CASSLKGRLAGGAGELFF. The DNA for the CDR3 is TGTGCCAGCAGCTTAAAAGGAAGACTAGCGGGAGGGGCCGGGGAGCTGTTTTTT.

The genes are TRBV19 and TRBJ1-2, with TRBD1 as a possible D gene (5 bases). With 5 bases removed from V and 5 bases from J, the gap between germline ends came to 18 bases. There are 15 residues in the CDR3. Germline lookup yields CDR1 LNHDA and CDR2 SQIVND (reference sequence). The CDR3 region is CASSPGGGVVYGYTF. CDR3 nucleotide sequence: TGTGCCAGTAGTCCGGGGGGAGGGGTCGTATATGGCTACACCTTC.

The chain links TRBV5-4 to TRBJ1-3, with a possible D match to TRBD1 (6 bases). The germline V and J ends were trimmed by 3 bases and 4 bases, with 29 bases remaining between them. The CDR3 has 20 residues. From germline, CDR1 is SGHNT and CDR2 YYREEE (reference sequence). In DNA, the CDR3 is TGTGCCAGCAGCTCTAGGTACAGGGATGTTTTTACCCCCCACGGAAACACCATATATTTT. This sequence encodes CASSSRYRDVFTPHGNTIYF.

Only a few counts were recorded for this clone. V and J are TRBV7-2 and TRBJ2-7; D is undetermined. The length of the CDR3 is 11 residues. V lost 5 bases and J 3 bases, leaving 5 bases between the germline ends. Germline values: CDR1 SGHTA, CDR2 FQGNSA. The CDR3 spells CASSRSYEQYF. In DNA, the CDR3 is TGTGCCAGCAGCCGGAGCTACGAGCAGTACTTC.

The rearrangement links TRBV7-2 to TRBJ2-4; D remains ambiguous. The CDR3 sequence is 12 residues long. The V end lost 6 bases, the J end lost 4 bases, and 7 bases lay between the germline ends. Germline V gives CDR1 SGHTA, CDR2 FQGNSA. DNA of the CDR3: TGTGCCAGCAGTTCATTTAAAAACATTCAGTACTTC. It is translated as CASSSFKNIQYF. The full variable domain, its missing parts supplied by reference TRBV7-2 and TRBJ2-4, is GAGVSQSPSNKVTEKGKDVELRCDPISGHTALYWYRQSLGQGLEFLIYFQGNSAPDKSGLPSDRFSAERTGGSVSTLTIQRTQQEDSAVYLCASSSFKNIQYFGAGTRLSVL.

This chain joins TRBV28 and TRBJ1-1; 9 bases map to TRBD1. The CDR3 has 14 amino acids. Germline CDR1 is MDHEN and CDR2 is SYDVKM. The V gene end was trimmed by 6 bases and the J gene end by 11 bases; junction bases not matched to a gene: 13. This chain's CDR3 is CASSETGTGYDAFF. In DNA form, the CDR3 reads TGTGCCAGCAGCGAAACCGGGACAGGGTACGACGCTTTCTTT.

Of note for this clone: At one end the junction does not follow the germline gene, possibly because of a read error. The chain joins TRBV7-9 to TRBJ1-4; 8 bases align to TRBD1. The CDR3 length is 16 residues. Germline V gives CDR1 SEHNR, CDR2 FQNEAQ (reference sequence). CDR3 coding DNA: TGTTCCAGCAGCTTAAGTAGTCGGACAGGGCATGAAAAACTGTTTTTT. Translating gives CSSSLSSRTGHEKLFF.